This T cell receptor beta chain was obtained from a study of T-cell reconstitution after alpha-beta-depleted transplantation in children. Notes on the study in general: The origin of alpha-beta T cells about two months after transplant was reportedly several hundred expanded graft clones. Newly generated T cells supplied most T-cell counts and diversity one year post-transplant. The high TCRbeta diversity at day 60 in some patients came from surviving recipient T cells and thymic progenitors.

Unique molecular identifiers were built into the TCRbeta library. TCRdb reprocessed the PCR reads with MiXCR, giving one entry per CDR3 protein. Of fewer than 750,000 distinct CDR3 sequences listed, 20% to 30% are singletons. As for this clonotype: No antigen is known for it.

The CDR3 length is 15 residues. Trimming left V 4 bases short and J 3 bases short, with 16 bases between. Germline loops: CDR1 SGHRS, CDR2 YFSETQ. The V call is TRBV5-1, the J call TRBJ2-5; no definite D call. The source is a boy younger than two with Wiskott-Aldrich syndrome, due to receive a stem cell transplant. Material: PBMCs, obtained before TCRalphabeta/CD19-depleted stem cell transplant. CDR3 DNA: TGCGCCAGCAGCCACCGATTGCGTGGCGAAGAGACCCAGTACTTC. The encoded protein is CASSHRLRGEETQYF.